The 20 T cell receptor beta chains given below trace back to one sample, sequenced in a study of T cell responses to AZD1222 COVID-19 vaccine. TCRdb's table, derived via immunoSEQ multiplex PCR, lists solely in-frame clones and lacks some. The sample holds approximately 150,000 clones; approximately 93% are singletons and the top ten take about 0.9%. The sequences come from peripheral blood, collected on day 0 of AZD1222 vaccination. Every receptor here comes from an adult in good health.

For this clone: One junction end disagrees with the germline gene, perhaps due to a read error. This chain uses TRBV7-9 with TRBJ2-7; 12 bases align to TRBD1. Per germline, CDR1 SEHNR and CDR2 FQNEAQ (reference sequence). The CDR3 extends over 16 amino acids. CDR3 DNA sequence: TGTGCCAGCAGGTTAGCGGGGACAGGGGGCTCAGGCGAGCAGTACTTC. Protein product: CASRLAGTGGSGEQYF.

The V gene is TRBV6-1, the J gene TRBJ2-2; either TRBD1 or TRBD2 may supply D (6 bases each). The CDR3 totals 16 residues. Germline CDR1 is MNHNS and CDR2 is SASEGT. The V and J ends lost 2 bases and 4 bases respectively, with 14 bases between them. CDR3 protein: CASSELRGGSTGELFF. The CDR3 nucleotides read TGTGCCAGCAGTGAATTACGAGGGGGGAGCACCGGGGAGCTGTTTTTT.

V usage is TRBV11-3 and J usage is TRBJ2-6; the D call may be TRBD1 or TRBD2 (6 bases each). The CDR3 has 18 amino acids. Germline V gene data show CDR1 as SGHNT and CDR2 as YENEEA. V lost 4 bases and J 0 bases, leaving 16 bases between the germline ends. The CDR3 sequence is CASSSRGQPLSGANVLTF. CDR3 DNA sequence: TGTGCCAGCAGCTCCCGGGGGCAGCCCCTCTCTGGGGCCAACGTCCTGACTTTC.

J is TRBJ1-5 and V is TRBV19, with 9 positions matching TRBD1. The germline V gene has CDR1 LNHDA and CDR2 SQIVND (reference sequence). J gave up 5 bases and V 6 bases, and 8 bases lay outside the gene matches. The CDR3 covers 15 residues. The CDR3 DNA is TGTGCCAGTAGAGAGACAGGGGGACCTTATCAGCCCCAGCATTTT. This translates into CASRETGGPYQPQHF.

The rearrangement links TRBV4-1 to TRBJ2-2, with D possibly being TRBD1 or TRBD2 (5 bases each). Per the germline V gene, CDR1 is MGHRA and CDR2 is YSYEKL. CDR3 length: 16 amino acids. Trimming stripped 4 bases from V and 3 bases from J, with 15 bases between. The CDR3 DNA reads TGCGCCAGCAGCCCCCATGTGGGGGATCACACCGGGGAGCTGTTTTTT. The encoded protein is CASSPHVGDHTGELFF.

The chain employs TRBV18 and TRBJ1-1; D ambiguous. The CDR3 is made up of 14 amino acids. The germline V and J ends were trimmed by 3 bases and 3 bases, with 11 bases remaining between them. Germline CDR1 reads KGHSH; CDR2 reads LQKENI. The CDR3 spells CASSPGSSDTEAFF. The DNA of the CDR3 is TGTGCCAGCTCACCGGGGTCGTCGGACACTGAAGCTTTCTTT. Variable domain in full (rest from reference TRBV18 and TRBJ1-1): NAGVMQNPRHLVRRRGQEARLRCSPMKGHSHVYWYRQLPEEGLKFMVYLQKENIIDESGMPKERFSAEFPKEGPSILRIQQVVRGDSAAYFCASSPGSSDTEAFFGQGTRLTVV.

The chain couples TRBV30 to TRBJ1-5; D is unclear. Germline V gene data show CDR1 as GTSNPN and CDR2 as SVGIG (reference sequence). This CDR3 contains 13 residues. The V end lost 0 bases, the J end lost 3 bases, and 6 bases lay between the germline ends. The DNA for the CDR3 is TGTGCCTGGAGTGTGGCAGACAATCAGCCCCAGCATTTT. Residues: CAWSVADNQPQHF.

This rearrangement joins TRBV24-1 to TRBJ1-1; 8 nucleotides line up with TRBD1. This CDR3 contains 19 residues. Germline-derived CDR1 and CDR2 are KGHDR and SFDVKD. Germline trimming cut 0 bases from V and 10 bases from J; bases unmatched to any gene: 21. The chain's CDR3 is CATSDLGAWTGQGSLGAFF. CDR3 coding DNA: TGTGCCACCAGTGATTTGGGAGCTTGGACCGGACAGGGTAGTTTGGGAGCTTTCTTT.

The chain joins TRBV11-2 to TRBJ1-1; 8 bases fit TRBD1. The CDR3 is 16 amino acids. Trimming at V came to 0 bases and at J to 4 bases, leaving 7 bases not matched to a gene. Germline V gene sequence: CDR1 SGHAT, CDR2 FQNNGV. DNA of the CDR3: TGTGCCAGCAGCTTAGACAGGGGGCATTGGAGCACTGAAGCTTTCTTT. Residues: CASSLDRGHWSTEAFF.

CDR3 nucleotides: TGTGCCAGCAGCCCTTCCGGGGCCAGGCAGCCCCAGCATTTT. Its protein is CASSPSGARQPQHF. J is TRBJ1-5 and V is TRBV9; weak D call: TRBD1 (5 bases). From germline, CDR1 is SGDLS and CDR2 YYNGEE. CDR3 size: 14 residues. V lost 4 bases and J lost 7, with 15 bases in between.

This chain connects TRBV18 to TRBJ2-2; possibly TRBD1 for D (5 bases). This CDR3 comprises 12 residues. The V gene's germline CDR1 is KGHSH and CDR2 LQKENI. The ends were cut back, 3 bases at V and 6 bases at J, with 5 bases in the middle. CDR3 nucleotide sequence: TGTGCCAGCTCACCGGGGCCCGGGGAGCTGTTTTTT. This gives the protein CASSPGPGELFF.

This clone was seen a single time. The V gene is TRBV3-1 (or the pseudogene TRBV3-2), the J gene TRBJ1-4; unclear D gene. The CDR3 has 17 amino acids. V lost 0 bases and J lost 5, with 16 bases in between. The germline V gene has CDR1 LGHDT and CDR2 YNNKEL (reference sequence). DNA of the CDR3: TGTGCCAGCAGCCAAGATACCCACCAGATGGGAAATGAAAAACTGTTTTTT. Translating gives CASSQDTHQMGNEKLFF.

The gene calls are TRBV14 and TRBJ1-6; possible D gene TRBD1, 6 bases. This CDR3 spans 15 amino acids. V was clipped by 4 bases and J by 9 bases, with 16 bases between them. Germline assignment: CDR1 SGHDN and CDR2 FVKESK. The CDR3 bases are TGTGCCAGCAGCCTCGGAGGGGGTAAAGGTTCACCCCTCCACTTT. Amino acid sequence: CASSLGGGKGSPLHF.

The V call is TRBV19, the J call TRBJ1-2; 7 bases fit TRBD1. This CDR3 is 16 amino acids long. Trimming took 7 bases from V and 4 from J; bases not matched to a gene: 15. Germline CDR1 reads LNHDA; CDR2 reads SQIVND (reference sequence). CDR3 in amino acids: CASTPPRDRELYGYTF. CDR3 DNA sequence: TGTGCCAGTACCCCCCCCCGGGACAGAGAACTCTATGGCTACACCTTC.

The rearrangement links TRBV9 to TRBJ2-5, with D possibly being TRBD2 (6 bases). V gave up 4 bases and J gave up 2 bases, with 12 bases separating them. CDR3 length: 14 amino acids. In germline, CDR1 is SGDLS, CDR2 YYNGEE. The CDR3 is CASSTRRGQETQYF. DNA for the CDR3: TGTGCCAGCAGCACTCGGAGGGGACAAGAGACCCAGTACTTC.

The CDR3 DNA follows: TGTGCCAGCAGTTCCAGGGGTTCTACTTTTATGTCGGCTTTCTTT. It translates to CASSSRGSTFMSAFF. The chain joins TRBV2 to TRBJ1-1, with D possibly being TRBD1 (6 bases). Germline loops: CDR1 SNHLY, CDR2 FYNNEI. The V end lost 5 bases, the J end lost 11 bases, and 24 bases lay between the germline ends. This CDR3 comprises 15 residues.

The rearrangement uses TRBV6-6 and TRBJ1-6; D perhaps matches TRBD1 (5 bases). The V gene lost 5 bases and the J gene lost 3 bases, with 17 bases spanning the gap. Germline assignment: CDR1 MNHNY and CDR2 SVGAGI (reference sequence). The length of the CDR3 is 17 residues. The CDR3 is CASSPLPQGIYNSPLHF. In nucleotides, the CDR3 is TGTGCCAGCAGTCCCCTACCGCAGGGAATCTATAATTCACCCCTCCACTTT.

This clone was picked up one time. This chain links TRBV7-2 with TRBJ1-2; 7 bases map to TRBD1. With V trimmed by 6 bases and J by 4 bases, 5 bases remained unmatched. The CDR3 spans 13 residues. The germline V gene has CDR1 SGHTA and CDR2 FQGNSA. CDR3 residues: CASRSGGSYGYTF. The CDR3 bases are TGTGCCAGCAGATCAGGGGGATCCTATGGCTACACCTTC. Full variable domain (remainder filled in from reference TRBV7-2 and TRBJ1-2): GAGVSQSPSNKVTEKGKDVELRCDPISGHTALYWYRQSLGQGLEFLIYFQGNSAPDKSGLPSDRFSAERTGGSVSTLTIQRTQQEDSAVYLCASRSGGSYGYTFGSGTRLTVV.

V and J are TRBV19 and TRBJ1-2, with D possibly matching TRBD1 (5 bases). Trimming cost V 7 bases and J 3 bases, with 15 bases left between them. The CDR3 spans 14 residues. Germline values: CDR1 LNHDA, CDR2 SQIVND (reference sequence). CDR3 residues: CASMGDLEDYGYTF. Here the CDR3 DNA reads TGTGCCAGTATGGGGGACCTGGAAGACTATGGCTACACCTTC.

Turning to this clone: Germline is not matched at one junction end, which may reflect a read error. The rearrangement uses TRBV6-5 and TRBJ2-7; 10 bases match TRBD1. Germline V lookup: CDR1 MNHEY, CDR2 SVGAGI. This CDR3 comprises 16 residues. The CDR3 DNA is TGTGCCAGCAGCTACTCTAGAGGGACAGGGGTAAGCGAGCAGTACTTC. It translates to CASSYSRGTGVSEQYF.